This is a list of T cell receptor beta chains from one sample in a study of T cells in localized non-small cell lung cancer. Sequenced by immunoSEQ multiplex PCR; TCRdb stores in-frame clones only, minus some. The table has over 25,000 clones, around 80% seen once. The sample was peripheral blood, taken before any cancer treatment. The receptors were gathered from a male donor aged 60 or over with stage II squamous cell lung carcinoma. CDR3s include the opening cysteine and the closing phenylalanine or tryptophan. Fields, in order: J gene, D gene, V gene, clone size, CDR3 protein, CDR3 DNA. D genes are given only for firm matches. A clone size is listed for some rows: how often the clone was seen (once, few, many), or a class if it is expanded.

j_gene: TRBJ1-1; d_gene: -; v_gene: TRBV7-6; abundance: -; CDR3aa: CASSLARETEAFF; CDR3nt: TGTGCCAGCAGCTTAGCAAGGGAGACTGAAGCTTTCTTT
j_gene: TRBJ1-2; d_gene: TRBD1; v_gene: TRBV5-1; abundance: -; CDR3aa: CASLLTGFYGYTF; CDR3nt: TGCGCCAGCCTCTTGACAGGGTTCTATGGCTACACCTTC
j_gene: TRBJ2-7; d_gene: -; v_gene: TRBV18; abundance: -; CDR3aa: CASIPDTGYEQYF; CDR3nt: TGTGCCAGCATTCCTGACACGGGTTACGAGCAGTACTTC
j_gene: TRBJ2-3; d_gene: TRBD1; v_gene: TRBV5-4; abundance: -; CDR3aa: CATGQGAADTQYF; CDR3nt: TGTGCCACGGGACAGGGGGCCGCAGATACGCAGTATTTT
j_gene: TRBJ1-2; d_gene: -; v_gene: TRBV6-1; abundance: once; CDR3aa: CASSRGIWGYTF; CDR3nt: TGTGCCAGCAGTCGAGGCATCTGGGGCTACACCTTC
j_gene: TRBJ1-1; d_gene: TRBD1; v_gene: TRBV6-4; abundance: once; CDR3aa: CASSEQGAPTNTEAFF; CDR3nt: TGTGCCAGCAGTGAACAGGGGGCTCCAACGAACACTGAAGCTTTCTTT
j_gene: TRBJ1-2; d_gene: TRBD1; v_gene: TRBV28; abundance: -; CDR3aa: CASYPGQGRNYGYTF; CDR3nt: TGTGCCAGCTATCCGGGACAGGGAAGAAACTATGGCTACACCTTC
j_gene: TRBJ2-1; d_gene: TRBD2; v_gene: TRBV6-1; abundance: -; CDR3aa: CASSDYQTSGRGNEQFF; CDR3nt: TGTGCCAGCAGTGACTACCAGACTAGCGGGAGAGGCAATGAGCAGTTCTTC
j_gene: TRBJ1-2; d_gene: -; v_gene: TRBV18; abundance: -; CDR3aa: CASSPTGQWGNYGYTF; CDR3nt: TGTGCCAGCTCACCGACGGGGCAGTGGGGGAACTATGGCTACACCTTC
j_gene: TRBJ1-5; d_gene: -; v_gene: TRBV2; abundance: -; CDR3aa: CASSVAENQPQHF; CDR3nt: TGTGCCAGCAGTGTTGCAGAGAATCAGCCCCAGCATTTT
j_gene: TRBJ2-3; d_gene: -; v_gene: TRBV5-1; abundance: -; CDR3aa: CASSLWGRDTQYF; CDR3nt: TGCGCCAGCAGCTTGTGGGGGCGGGATACGCAGTATTTT
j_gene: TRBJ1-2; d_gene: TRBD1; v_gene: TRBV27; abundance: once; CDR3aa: CASGRQGANYGYTF; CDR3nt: TGTGCCAGCGGCAGACAGGGAGCTAACTATGGCTACACCTTC
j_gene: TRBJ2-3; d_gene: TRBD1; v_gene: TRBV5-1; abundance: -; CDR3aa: CASSAQKSGDSRFTDTQYF; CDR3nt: TGCGCCAGCAGCGCCCAGAAATCCGGGGACAGCAGATTCACAGATACGCAGTATTTT
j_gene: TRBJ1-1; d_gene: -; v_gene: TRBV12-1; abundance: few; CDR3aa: CASSGRDSPTEAFF; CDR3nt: TGTGCCAGCAGCGGAAGGGACTCGCCGACTGAAGCTTTCTTT